This TCR beta chain came from a study of response to subunit inactivated influenza vaccine. The study, taken as a whole, reports: Authors suggested few new T cells are recruited by each seasonal influenza vaccination.

Trimming took off 4 bases at V and 4 bases at J, with 11 bases between the two ends. The CDR3 sequence is 13 residues long. Germline V gives CDR1 SNHLY, CDR2 FYNNEI. In TCRdb, the RT-PCR reads were re-called with MiXCR into one record per CDR3 protein. The sample lists about 650,000 distinct CDR3 sequences, approximately 14% occurring once. Concerning this clonotype: No antigen is known for it.

Specimen: PBMCs from blood, collected approximately 12 days after vaccination. The sequence was obtained from a man aged 45-65 years who received an inactivated influenza vaccine. The genes are TRBV2 and TRBJ2-7, with a possible D match to TRBD2 (6 bases). In nucleotides, the CDR3 is TGTGCCAGCAGTGTTCAACGGGGGTACGAGCAGTACTTC. Translating it yields CASSVQRGYEQYF.